These 31 T cell receptor beta chains came from one sample sequenced in a study of neoadjuvant anti-PD-1 for oral cavity cancer. This table comes from immunoSEQ multiplex PCR, and its TCRdb copy is limited to in-frame clones, with some not included. The sample lists about 42,000 clones; 65% to 85% were seen once. As to time point: after neoadjuvant nivolumab, at surgical resection. Material: PBMCs, obtained after nivolumab (anti-PD-1) treatment. The receptors were sampled from a person aged 35 to 85 with oral cavity squamous cell carcinoma.

The gene calls are TRBV11-2 and TRBJ1-1, with TRBD1 matching over 8 bases. Germline V CDR1 and CDR2: SGHAT, FQNNGV. V lost 3 bases, J lost 3 bases, and 0 bases stayed unmatched. The CDR3 runs 13 residues. CDR3 in DNA: TGTGCCAGCAGCTTGGACAGGGACACTGAAGCTTTCTTT. Amino acid sequence: CASSLDRDTEAFF.

The chain recombines TRBV5-5 with TRBJ1-2; D not resolved. The V end was cut by 0 bases, the J end by 4 bases, with 10 bases between. This CDR3 has 14 residues. The germline CDR1 and CDR2 sequences are SGHKS and YYEKEE (reference sequence). The CDR3 DNA reads as TGTGCCAGCAGCTTGGAGGGAGAACTCTATGGCTACACCTTC. Amino acid sequence: CASSLEGELYGYTF.

The V and J genes are TRBV30 and TRBJ1-1; D not resolved. CDR1 GTSNPN and CDR2 SVGIG come from the germline V gene (reference sequence). V shed 2 bases and J shed 1 base, with 5 bases lying between them. The CDR3 covers 12 residues. The CDR3 bases are TGTGCCTGGAGTATCTCGAACACTGAAGCTTTCTTT. Its protein is CAWSISNTEAFF.

CDR3 sequence: CASSYSRGSQETQYF. The CDR3 DNA reads as TGTGCCAGCAGTTACTCCAGGGGATCGCAAGAGACCCAGTACTTC. The chain is built from TRBV6-5 and TRBJ2-5; tentative D call: TRBD1 (6 bases). The CDR3 loop spans 15 amino acids. The germline gives CDR1 MNHEY, CDR2 SVGAGI. With 0 bases removed from V and 2 bases from J, the gap between germline ends came to 10 bases.

The chain uses TRBV4-2 and TRBJ2-7; 7 nucleotides match TRBD1. Germline V gene sequence: CDR1 LGHNA, CDR2 YNFKEQ. This CDR3 spans 13 amino acids. V lost 2 bases to trimming and J lost 3 bases; unmatched junction nucleotides: 1. CDR3 sequence (DNA): TGTGCCAGCAGCCAAAGACAGGGCTACGAGCAGTACTTC. This translates into CASSQRQGYEQYF.

V gene TRBV10-2 combines with J gene TRBJ2-7; D might be TRBD1 (5 bases). Trimming left V 10 bases short and J 7 bases short, with 17 bases between. The CDR3 is made up of 12 amino acids. CDR1 and CDR2 (germline): WSHSY, SAAADI. The CDR3 DNA is TGCGCCACCCAGGGCACTATTATGGAGCAGTACTTC. Its translation is CATQGTIMEQYF.

This chain joins TRBV7-3 and TRBJ2-3; possibly TRBD2 for D (5 bases). This CDR3 is 16 amino acids long. In germline, CDR1 is SGHTA, CDR2 FQGTGA. Trimming stripped 5 bases from V and 1 base from J, with 16 bases between. CDR3 coding DNA: TGTGCCAGCAGCACGTCGACGGGGAGTGGCACAGATACGCAGTATTTT. It translates to CASSTSTGSGTDTQYF.

The chain carries TRBV27 and TRBJ2-3; 15 positions agree with TRBD2. The CDR3 is 18 amino acids. Trimming cost V 5 bases and J 0 bases; bases outside gene matches: 6. In germline, CDR1 is MNHEY, CDR2 SMNVEV (reference sequence). For the CDR3, the DNA is TGTGCCAGCAGTCGGGGGACTAGCGGGAGGACTAGCACAGATACGCAGTATTTT. It specifies CASSRGTSGRTSTDTQYF.

The V call is TRBV7-8, the J call TRBJ1-1; perhaps TRBD1 as D (5 bases). V lost 5 bases, J lost 1 base, and 11 bases lay in between. Germline CDR1 reads SGHVS; CDR2 reads FQNEAQ. The CDR3 has 14 amino acids. The CDR3 region is CASSVGTGNTEAFF. CDR3 bases: TGTGCCAGCAGCGTCGGGACGGGGAACACTGAAGCTTTCTTT.

The gene calls are TRBV27 and TRBJ1-4; D may be TRBD1 (5 bases). V lost 2 bases and J 8 bases, leaving 15 bases between the germline ends. Germline CDR1 MNHEY, CDR2 SMNVEV (reference sequence). The CDR3 runs to 15 residues. The CDR3 protein is CASSLNRPPLEKLFF. The CDR3 nucleotides are TGTGCCAGCAGTTTAAACAGGCCCCCCCTGGAAAAACTGTTTTTT.

This chain links TRBV2 with TRBJ2-1; D is perhaps TRBD1 or TRBD2 (5 bases each). Germline CDR1 reads SNHLY; CDR2 reads FYNNEI. Trimming took off 5 bases at V and 7 bases at J, with 15 bases between the two ends. This CDR3 has 14 residues. The CDR3 region has the DNA TGTGCCAGCAGTACCGGGACGCTTCTAAATGAGCAGTTCTTC. It is translated as CASSTGTLLNEQFF.

The CDR3 here is CSAALRETQYF. CDR3 DNA sequence: TGCAGTGCGGCTTTGAGGGAGACCCAGTACTTC. V gene TRBV20-1 combines with J gene TRBJ2-5; D is unclear. V was cut by 6 bases and J by 5 bases, with 10 bases left in between. Germline CDR1 is DFQATT and CDR2 is SNEGSKA (reference sequence). CDR3 length: 11 residues.

This chain connects TRBV18 to TRBJ1-5, with D uncertain. Trimming shortened V by 3 bases and J by 0 bases, and 12 bases separated the two germline ends. Germline V CDR1 and CDR2: KGHSH, LQKENI. The CDR3 has 16 amino acids. As DNA, the CDR3 is TGTGCCAGCTCACCGACAAACCTTTATAGCAATCAGCCCCAGCATTTT. It codes for CASSPTNLYSNQPQHF.

J is TRBJ2-7 and V is TRBV6-6, with TRBD1 identical over 8 bases. Germline CDR1 MNHNY, CDR2 SVGAGI (reference sequence). This CDR3 contains 15 residues. The V gene end was trimmed by 4 bases and the J gene end by 6 bases; junction bases not matched to a gene: 11. The CDR3 bases are TGTGCCAGCAGTTGGGGTGGGAACACAGGGGGCGAGCAGTACTTC. Amino acid sequence: CASSWGGNTGGEQYF.

This rearrangement joins TRBV2 to TRBJ2-2, with 8 bases identical to TRBD1. V lost 6 bases to trimming and J lost 2 bases; unmatched junction nucleotides: 8. Germline values: CDR1 SNHLY, CDR2 FYNNEI. CDR3 length equals 16 residues. For the CDR3, the DNA is TGTGCCAGCAGCGCCTCGGACAGGGTAAACACCGGGGAGCTGTTTTTT. Amino acids: CASSASDRVNTGELFF.

V and J are TRBV11-2 and TRBJ2-3; D gene unclear. Trimming cost V 2 bases and J 2 bases, with 5 bases left between them. This CDR3 has 13 residues. Germline V gene sequence: CDR1 SGHAT, CDR2 FQNNGV. DNA of the CDR3: TGTGCCAGCAGCTTAAAGGTCACAGATACGCAGTATTTT. It yields the protein CASSLKVTDTQYF.

The chain joins TRBV4-2 to TRBJ1-3; D is unclear. The CDR3 has 14 residues. V shed 4 bases and J shed 0 bases, with 7 bases lying between them. Germline CDR1 LGHNA, CDR2 YNFKEQ. The CDR3 spells CASSRTVSGNTIYF. DNA for the CDR3: TGTGCCAGCAGCCGGACGGTCTCTGGAAACACCATATATTTT.

CDR3 nucleotide sequence: TGTGCCAGCAGCTTTCCGGGACTAGCGGCCAATGAGCAGTTCTTC. Protein product: CASSFPGLAANEQFF. This chain uses TRBV6-1 with TRBJ2-1, with TRBD2 matching over 11 bases. V shed 6 bases, J shed 6 bases, and the junction held 7 bases outside the gene matches. From germline, CDR1 is MNHNS and CDR2 SASEGT. The CDR3 has 15 amino acids.

This rearrangement joins TRBV5-1 to TRBJ1-1; D not resolved. The CDR3 covers 12 residues. Per the germline V gene, CDR1 is SGHRS and CDR2 is YFSETQ. V lost 0 bases and J 4 bases, leaving 4 bases between the germline ends. CDR3 nucleotide sequence: TGCGCCAGCAGCTTGGAAAGCACTGAAGCTTTCTTT. Translated, it gives CASSLESTEAFF.

This clone was counted between two and nine times. The chain has TRBV28 and TRBJ2-6; no reliable D call. Per germline, CDR1 MDHEN and CDR2 SYDVKM. V shed 3 bases and J shed 0 bases, with 9 bases lying between them. The CDR3 contains 16 residues. CDR3 in amino acids: CASSLGGISGANVLTF. The DNA for the CDR3 is TGTGCCAGCAGTTTGGGCGGAATCTCTGGGGCCAACGTCCTGACTTTC.

This chain connects TRBV5-1 to TRBJ2-2; possibly TRBD1 for D (5 bases). CDR3 length: 13 residues. The germline V gene encodes CDR1 SGHRS and CDR2 YFSETQ. V gave up 6 bases and J gave up 3 bases, with 9 bases separating them. The CDR3 region is CASTFRDTGELFF. As DNA, the CDR3 is TGCGCCAGCACCTTCAGGGACACCGGGGAGCTGTTTTTT. Together with reference TRBV5-1 and TRBJ2-2, the CDR3 gives the full variable domain: KAGVTQTPRYLIKTRGQQVTLSCSPISGHRSVSWYQQTPGQGLQFLFEYFSETQRNKGNFPGRFSGRQFSNSRSEMNVSTLELGDSALYLCASTFRDTGELFFGEGSRLTVL.

This sequence joins TRBV7-3 and TRBJ2-5; no definite D call. V was pared by 2 bases and J by 5 bases, with 9 bases between. Germline V gene sequence: CDR1 SGHTA, CDR2 FQGTGA. CDR3 size: 13 residues. CDR3 DNA sequence: TGTGCCAGCAGCTTACGCCCTTTGGAGACCCAGTACTTC. Amino acid sequence: CASSLRPLETQYF. Drawing the rest from reference TRBV7-3 and TRBJ2-5, the complete variable domain is GAGVSQTPSNKVTEKGKYVELRCDPISGHTALYWYRQSLGQGPEFLIYFQGTGAADDSGLPNDRFFAVRPEGSVSTLKIQRTERGDSAVYLCASSLRPLETQYFGPGTRLLVL.

The rearrangement links TRBV7-9 to TRBJ2-4, with D perhaps TRBD1 (6 bases). Germline-derived CDR1 and CDR2 are SEHNR and FQNEAQ (reference sequence). Trimming left V 1 base short and J 7 bases short, with 8 bases between. The CDR3 runs 13 residues. CDR3 bases: TGTGCCAGCAGCTTAGTTGGGGGCAACATTCAGTACTTC. Translating gives CASSLVGGNIQYF.

In DNA form, the CDR3 reads TGTGCCAGCAGTGGGGACCGATCCCAAGAGACCCAGTACTTC. This translates into CASSGDRSQETQYF. V is TRBV2 and J is TRBJ2-5, with D perhaps matching TRBD1 or TRBD2 (5 bases each). In germline, CDR1 is SNHLY, CDR2 FYNNEI. This CDR3 comprises 14 residues. The V and J ends lost 4 bases and 1 base respectively, with 10 bases between them. The entire variable domain, with the rest obtained from reference TRBV2 and TRBJ2-5, is as follows: EPEVTQTPSHQVTQMGQEVILRCVPISNHLYFYWYRQILGQKVEFLVSFYNNEISEKSEIFDDQFSVERPDGSNFTLKIRSTKLEDSAMYFCASSGDRSQETQYFGPGTRLLVL.

The chain has TRBV6-4 and TRBJ2-3, with D unclear. The germline gives CDR1 MRHNA, CDR2 SNTAGT. V lost 0 bases, J lost 0 bases, and 10 bases lay in between. The CDR3 contains 16 residues. The CDR3 DNA follows: TGTGCCAGCAGTGACTCGGGTCTATCTAGCACAGATACGCAGTATTTT. Its translation: CASSDSGLSSTDTQYF.

The gene calls are TRBV5-5 and TRBJ2-7, with unresolved D. Germline V lookup: CDR1 SGHKS, CDR2 YYEKEE (reference sequence). Trimming took off 2 bases at V and 5 bases at J, with 8 bases between the two ends. The CDR3 consists of 12 residues. CDR3 loop: CASSLRLDEQYF. As DNA, the CDR3 is TGTGCCAGCAGCTTAAGACTTGACGAGCAGTACTTC.

The chain couples TRBV2 to TRBJ2-3; D is undetermined. The V and J ends lost 6 bases and 2 bases respectively, with 9 bases between them. The CDR3 sequence is 13 residues long. The V gene's germline CDR1 is SNHLY and CDR2 FYNNEI. CDR3 sequence: CASRSPVTDTQYF. CDR3 DNA: TGTGCCAGCAGGAGCCCCGTCACAGATACGCAGTATTTT.

The genes are TRBV6-1 and TRBJ2-7, with a possible D match to TRBD2 (5 bases). Deletions cut 2 bases from V and 0 bases from J, with 11 bases between. In germline, CDR1 is MNHNS, CDR2 SASEGT. CDR3 size: 15 residues. CDR3 protein: CASSELKAGSYEQYF. DNA for the CDR3: TGTGCCAGCAGTGAACTAAAGGCGGGCTCCTACGAGCAGTACTTC.

V usage is TRBV29-1 and J usage is TRBJ2-1, with no clear D. Germline lookup yields CDR1 SQVTM and CDR2 ANQGSEA. The CDR3 is 13 amino acids. With 2 bases removed from V and 9 bases from J, the gap between germline ends came to 14 bases. CDR3 protein: CSVEKGQPFEQFF. The CDR3 nucleotides are TGCAGCGTTGAAAAGGGCCAGCCCTTTGAGCAGTTCTTC.

The V call is TRBV6-5, the J call TRBJ1-2; D gene uncertain. The CDR3 runs to 13 residues. Germline CDR1 is MNHEY and CDR2 is SVGAGI. The ends were cut back, 6 bases at V and 4 bases at J, with 12 bases in the middle. CDR3 sequence: CASSTAQFYGYTF. As DNA, the CDR3 is TGTGCCAGCAGCACTGCGCAGTTCTATGGCTACACCTTC.

This clone was detected only once. The V gene is TRBV27, the J gene TRBJ1-5, with 7 bases fitting TRBD1. This CDR3 contains 19 residues. The V segment lost 6 bases and the J segment 2 bases; nucleotides outside the gene matches: 19. The germline gives CDR1 MNHEY, CDR2 SMNVEV (reference sequence). This CDR3 reads CASRKRTGGRIDGNQPQHF. DNA for the CDR3: TGTGCCAGCAGAAAAAGGACAGGCGGTAGGATTGACGGCAATCAGCCCCAGCATTTT.